This TCR beta chain is from a study of blood T cells in healthy people across ages. Whole-study findings and limits: Age showed a roughly linear inverse relationship with TCR beta diversity per million T cells.

A second roughly 6 to 12 cycle PCR used barcoded and J-beta primers. Every sample returned 2.5 million or more CDR3-containing paired-end reads. TCRdb analysed the 5' RACE reads with MiXCR anew, one entry per CDR3 protein. The sample has about 1.4 million distinct CDR3 sequences; 45% to 70% are singletons. Of note for this clonotype: No antigen is known for it. Germline is not matched at one junction end, which may reflect a read error.

Sequencing was done on a sample of blood. This TCR derives from a man aged 18 to 29 in good health.

The CDR3 here is CASSETSGSLKETQHF. The DNA of the CDR3 is TGTGCCAGCAGCGAGACTAGCGGGAGCTTGAAAGAGACCCAGCACTTC. This chain joins TRBV12-3 or TRBV12-4 and TRBJ2-7; TRBD2 matches at 12 bases. This CDR3 has 16 amino acids.